This TCR beta chain appears in the sequencing data of a study of blood T cells in healthy people across ages. It was with a sample-barcoded 5' primer and a J-beta primer mix that a second PCR of roughly 7 to 11 cycles was run. Template switching added a 12-random-nucleotide identifier to every cDNA molecule. CDR3-containing paired-end reads numbered at least 2.5 million in each sample. TCRdb analysed the 5' RACE reads with MiXCR anew, one entry per CDR3 protein. The sample has about 1.1 million distinct CDR3 sequences, more than 30% seen once; the top ten hold less than 15%. Points on this clonotype: Its antigen is not known.

Germline CDR1 MRHNA, CDR2 SNTAGT. CDR3 size: 16 residues. V gave up 6 bases and J gave up 7 bases, with 19 bases separating them. Notes on the study in general: Estimates drawn from one million T cells were deemed to understate diversity. Across samples, TCR beta diversity tracked strongly with naive T cell percentage.

This TCR was recovered from a man aged 18 to 29 in good health. The rearrangement uses TRBV6-4 and TRBJ1-6; D is ambiguous. Sequencing was done on a sample of blood. The CDR3: CASSPSWLSANSPLHF. CDR3 coding DNA: TGTGCCAGCAGCCCGTCGTGGCTTTCCGCGAATTCACCCCTCCACTTT.